This passage covers 7 T cell receptor beta chains from one sample sequenced in a study of post-analysis software for immune sequencing data. These receptors have no known antigen. Findings and caveats of the study: The study found TRBV5-6, TRBV5-1 and TRBV20-1 among 4 or 5 TRBV segments more frequent in patients than controls.

Researchers reported that TCR beta cDNA libraries carried unique molecular identifiers. In TCRdb, the PCR reads were re-called with MiXCR into one record per CDR3 protein. The top ten hold over 9% of the sample, which has hundreds of thousands of distinct CDR3 sequences, over 45% seen once. The sample was blood. The receptors were sampled from a girl aged 2 to 9 with multiple sclerosis.

The chain uses TRBV6-5 and TRBJ2-3; TRBD2 might be the D (7 bases). Trimming stripped 10 bases from V and 6 bases from J, with 20 bases between. The CDR3 totals 14 residues. The V gene's germline CDR1 is MNHEY and CDR2 SVGAGI. The CDR3 spells CATHSGQGSDTQYF. As DNA, the CDR3 is TGTGCCACCCATAGCGGGCAGGGGAGTGATACGCAGTATTTT.

The V gene is TRBV20-1, the J gene TRBJ2-3, with 8 nucleotides matching TRBD2. V was clipped by 2 bases and J by 2 bases; unmatched bases: 3. The CDR3 is made up of 14 amino acids. Germline lookup yields CDR1 DFQATT and CDR2 SNEGSKA (reference sequence). The CDR3 reads CSARYSGNTDTQYF. The CDR3 bases are TGCAGTGCTAGATATAGCGGGAACACAGATACGCAGTATTTT.

The chain recombines TRBV12-3 or TRBV12-4 with TRBJ1-1, with D perhaps matching TRBD1 (6 bases). CDR3 length: 16 residues. Between the trimmed V and J ends, which lost 0 bases and 4 bases, there was a span of 15 bases. The DNA of the CDR3 is TGTGCCAGCAGTTTAGCGTGGGACACCCCCGGCACTGAAGCTTTCTTT. This encodes CASSLAWDTPGTEAFF.

This rearrangement joins TRBV29-1 to TRBJ2-7; possible D gene TRBD1, 6 bases. V dropped 7 bases and J dropped 4 bases, with 11 bases sitting between them. The germline CDR1 and CDR2 sequences are SQVTM and ANQGSEA. This CDR3 contains 11 residues. The CDR3 sequence: CSAKQGYEQYF. As DNA, the CDR3 is TGCAGCGCTAAACAGGGATACGAGCAGTACTTC.

V usage is TRBV20-1 and J usage is TRBJ1-1; D gene uncertain. CDR1 and CDR2 from the germline V gene are DFQATT and SNEGSKA (reference sequence). Trimming took 1 base from V and 2 from J, leaving 14 bases between them. This CDR3 has 15 amino acids. The CDR3 coding sequence is TGCAGTGCTAGAGGCCTCGGGGAAGGAAACACTGAAGCTTTCTTT. As protein: CSARGLGEGNTEAFF.

As concerns this clonotype: The junction departs from germline at one end; a sequencing error may be responsible. This chain connects TRBV11-2 to TRBJ2-7; perhaps TRBD2 as D (6 bases). The germline gives CDR1 SGHAT, CDR2 FQNNGV. CDR3 length: 14 residues. CDR3 in DNA: TGTGCCAGCAGCTTCATCCGGGACTCCCACGAGCAGTACTTC. The encoded protein is CASSFIRDSHEQYF.

The chain carries TRBV9 and TRBJ2-1; D not resolved. The germline gives CDR1 SGDLS, CDR2 YYNGEE. Trimming pared 7 bases from V and 10 bases from J, leaving 15 bases between. The CDR3 loop spans 12 amino acids. The DNA for the CDR3 is TGTGCCAGCGGCACCGACCTCAACGAGCAGTTCTTC. Amino acid sequence: CASGTDLNEQFF.